This T cell receptor beta chain originates from a study of blood T cells in healthy people across ages. Study-wide results and caveats: Unknown CMV status may confound age-related changes in expanded clones.

This clonotype has more than one count but fewer than ten. No antigen is known for it. With a J-beta primer mix and a sample-barcoded 5' primer, a second PCR ran about 7 to 11 cycles. The authors tagged each cDNA molecule using a template-switch adaptor with 12 random nucleotides. TCRdb re-called the 5' RACE reads with MiXCR, one entry per CDR3 protein. The profile covers approximately 1.5 million distinct CDR3 sequences, with approximately 43% appearing a single time and roughly 3.7% taken by the ten largest. This CDR3 spans 16 amino acids. Trimming took 3 bases from V and 3 from J; bases not matched to a gene: 11. The V gene's germline CDR1 is SGDLS and CDR2 YYNGEE.

The sequence derives from a woman younger than 35 in good health. V usage is TRBV9 and J usage is TRBJ2-7; 8 nucleotides match TRBD1. Sequencing was carried out using blood. CDR3 residues: CASSARDRGRLYEQYF. The CDR3 DNA sequence: TGTGCCAGCAGCGCCCGCGACAGGGGAAGGCTCTACGAGCAGTACTTC.